This T cell receptor (beta chain) was recovered during a study of T cells after yellow fever vaccination. By 5'RACE template switching, TCR cDNA was produced, with a universal primer site and UMIs added in the process. In TCRdb, the 5' RACE reads were re-called with MiXCR into one record per CDR3 protein. The sample has approximately 600,000 distinct CDR3 sequences, roughly 12% seen once. On this clonotype: An end of the junction differs from the germline gene, which may be a read error.

The CDR3 runs 15 residues. Germline-derived CDR1 and CDR2 are SSHAT and FNYEAQ (reference sequence). J is TRBJ2-7 and V is TRBV7-7, with D possibly being TRBD1 (5 bases). The sequenced sample was PBMCs, obtained on the day of the yellow fever booster vaccination. The TCR originated in a man aged 25-45 years who received the YFV17D yellow fever vaccine. CDR3 amino acids: CASSLGPGNLYEQYF. The CDR3 DNA reads as TGTGCTAGCAGCTTAGGGCCAGGGAATCTCTACGAGCAGTACTTC.